This T cell receptor (beta chain) emerged from a study of PD-1 blockade in classical Hodgkin lymphoma. Notes on this clone: Its antigen is currently unknown.

The V end was cut by 1 base, the J end by 1 base, with 10 bases between. Germline assignment: CDR1 SEHNR and CDR2 FQNEAQ (reference sequence). This CDR3 has 15 residues. Study-level points and caveats: The diversity seen at baseline in complete responders resembled that of newly diagnosed patients. Compared with healthy donors, newly diagnosed patients reportedly showed lower baseline TCR diversity. Exclusion removed patients who began nivolumab under 1 year after ASCT.

Only in-frame clones appear in the TCRdb table, and some are missing; sequencing was by immunoSEQ multiplex PCR. The table includes tens of thousands of clones, around 80% detected once. Time point indicated: cycle 4 day 1 (C4D1), after 5 to 7 weeks of nivolumab. Each patient experienced a relapse that followed autologous stem cell transplantation, and brentuximab vedotin exposure varied. When best responses were assessed, they were complete response, partial response or progressive disease. This chain joins TRBV7-9 and TRBJ1-2, with TRBD1 as a possible D gene (5 bases). Here the sequenced sample was peripheral blood mononuclear cells (PBMCs), taken before the fourth cycle of nivolumab. This sequence originates from a human donor with classical Hodgkin lymphoma. The CDR3 reads CASSLEPGGNYGYTF. Here the CDR3 DNA reads TGTGCCAGCAGCTTAGAACCCGGGGGTAACTATGGCTACACCTTC.